The rows below give T cell receptor beta chains drawn from one sample of a study of CD8 T cells in ankylosing spondylitis. One entry per CDR3 protein, called by TCRdb with MiXCR from the 5' RACE reads. The data show nearly 350,000 distinct CDR3 sequences, under 15% seen once. Sequencing input: blood, either unsorted or a sorted T cell fraction (not recorded which). The source is a male donor with ankylosing spondylitis or in good health (not recorded which). The CDR3 runs from the conserved cysteine through the conserved F or W. The D gene is left open where the match is weak. Some rows mark clone size as missing; the rest say once, few, many or name a class of expanded clone.

abundance	j_gene	v_gene	d_gene	CDR3aa	CDR3nt
few	TRBJ2-2	TRBV3-1	NA	CASSQGGNNGELFF	TGTGCCAGCAGCCAAGGGGGGAACAACGGGGAGCTGTTTTTT
NA	TRBJ2-2	TRBV5-4	NA	CASSLLVSTAGELFF	TGTGCCAGCAGCTTGTTAGTTTCCACGGCCGGGGAGCTGTTTTTT
NA	TRBJ2-7	TRBV25-1	TRBD1	CASRQTGQASYEQYF	TGTGCCAGCAGGCAAACGGGACAGGCCTCCTACGAGCAGTACTTC
NA	TRBJ2-2	TRBV20-1	TRBD2	CWARVRLAGGGNTGELFF	TGCTGGGCTAGAGTCCGACTAGCGGGAGGAGGAAACACCGGGGAGCTGTTTTTT
NA	TRBJ2-2	TRBV5-5	NA	CASSTPRTGELFF	TGTGCCAGCAGCACACCTAGGACCGGGGAGCTGTTTTTT
NA	TRBJ2-2	TRBV7-6	NA	CASSPSRGGTGELFF	TGTGCCAGCAGCCCGTCACGGGGAGGCACCGGGGAGCTGTTTTTT
NA	TRBJ2-3	TRBV11-2	NA	CASSSGPKDTQYF	TGTGCCAGCAGTTCCGGACCCAAAGATACGCAGTATTTT
NA	TRBJ2-1	TRBV12-3/TRBV12-4	TRBD2	CASSIMGLAGEEFF	TGTGCCAGCAGTATTATGGGACTAGCGGGAGAAGAGTTCTTC
NA	TRBJ2-2	TRBV12-3/TRBV12-4	TRBD2	CASSFSGGATGELFF	TGTGCCAGCAGTTTTAGCGGGGGTGCTACCGGGGAGCTGTTTTTT
NA	TRBJ2-7	TRBV20-1	TRBD1	CSARGAGGGYEQYF	TGCAGTGCTAGGGGGGCAGGGGGCGGTTACGAGCAGTACTTC
NA	TRBJ2-7	TRBV5-1	TRBD1	CASSFPGTGSDEQYF	TGCGCCAGCAGCTTCCCTGGGACAGGGAGTGACGAGCAGTACTTC
NA	TRBJ1-2	TRBV7-6	NA	CASSYPLDGYTF	TGTGCCAGCAGCTATCCCCTGGATGGCTACACCTTC
few	TRBJ2-3	TRBV5-1	TRBD2	CASSLVASGGSTDTQYF	TGCGCCAGCAGCTTGGTGGCTAGCGGGGGGAGCACAGATACGCAGTATTTT
few	TRBJ2-5	TRBV14	NA	CASSQDGSPYKETQYF	TGTGCCAGCAGCCAAGATGGCTCACCATATAAAGAGACCCAGTACTTC
few	TRBJ2-1	TRBV29-1	TRBD1	CSVEVRGRQWDNEQFF	TGCAGCGTTGAAGTCAGGGGGCGTCAGTGGGACAATGAGCAGTTCTTC
NA	TRBJ2-2	TRBV3-1	NA	CASQRLGGTGELFF	TGTGCCAGCCAGCGCCTCGGGGGCACCGGGGAGCTGTTTTTT
NA	TRBJ2-1	TRBV25-1	TRBD2	CASSATSGRRDEQFF	TGTGCCAGCAGTGCCACTAGCGGGAGGAGAGATGAGCAGTTCTTC
NA	TRBJ1-5	TRBV12-3/TRBV12-4	NA	CASSFLDRPQHF	TGTGCCAGCAGTTTTCTCGACAGGCCCCAGCATTTT
NA	TRBJ2-5	TRBV7-9	TRBD2	CASSSWRAGQETQYF	TGTGCCAGCAGCTCCTGGAGAGCGGGACAAGAGACCCAGTACTTC
NA	TRBJ2-5	TRBV5-1	TRBD1	CASSWGTGEETQYF	TGCGCCAGCAGCTGGGGGACAGGGGAAGAGACCCAGTACTTC
NA	TRBJ2-7	TRBV27	NA	CASSERPHSYEQYF	TGTGCCAGCAGTGAAAGACCGCATTCCTACGAGCAGTACTTC
NA	TRBJ2-5	TRBV4-2	NA	CASSQESSSTQYF	TGTGCCAGCAGCCAAGAGAGTAGTTCCACCCAGTACTTC
few	TRBJ1-3	TRBV5-1	TRBD1	CASSLAGTDVPGGNTIYF	TGCGCCAGCAGCTTGGCCGGGACAGACGTTCCAGGTGGAAACACCATATATTTT
NA	TRBJ1-1	TRBV6-5	NA	CASSYGQGPTLNTEAFF	TGTGCCAGCAGTTACGGGCAGGGGCCGACTTTGAACACTGAAGCTTTCTTT
few	TRBJ2-3	TRBV4-1	NA	CASKSAGGTDTQYF	TGCGCCAGCAAATCGGCAGGGGGCACAGATACGCAGTATTTT
once	TRBJ2-7	TRBV5-1	TRBD1	CASSSASDRTYEQYF	TGCGCCAGCAGCTCTGCCTCGGACAGGACCTACGAGCAGTACTTC
many	TRBJ1-4	TRBV12-3/TRBV12-4	TRBD1	CASREDRGQEKLFF	TGTGCCAGCAGAGAGGACAGGGGTCAAGAAAAACTGTTTTTT
NA	TRBJ2-1	TRBV19	TRBD1	CASSLRDSRSSYNEQFF	TGTGCCAGTAGTCTACGGGACAGCCGGAGCTCCTACAATGAGCAGTTCTTC
once	TRBJ2-7	TRBV20-1	TRBD2	CSASVPGGLSYEQYF	TGCAGTGCTAGTGTCCCCGGGGGGTTATCCTACGAGCAGTACTTC
NA	TRBJ2-1	TRBV10-3	NA	CAISDRGRGKNEQFF	TGTGCCATCAGTGATAGGGGCAGGGGAAAGAATGAGCAGTTCTTC
few	TRBJ1-2	TRBV3-1	TRBD1	CASSQGAGQGAVGYTF	TGTGCCAGCAGCCAAGGGGCTGGACAGGGGGCGGTTGGCTACACCTTC
NA	TRBJ1-1	TRBV18	TRBD1	CASSPIAAQRQGNTEAFF	TGTGCCAGCTCACCGATCGCCGCCCAACGACAGGGGAACACTGAAGCTTTCTTT
few	TRBJ2-7	TRBV15	TRBD1	CATSVQPGQSSYEQYF	TGTGCCACCAGCGTCCAGCCGGGACAGAGCAGCTACGAGCAGTACTTC
few	TRBJ1-5	TRBV6-1	NA	CASSPMVSLSNQPQHF	TGTGCCAGCAGTCCAATGGTGTCCCTTAGCAATCAGCCCCAGCATTTT
few	TRBJ2-1	TRBV18	NA	CASSFSIRDSNNEQFF	TGTGCCAGCTCTTTCAGTATCCGGGACTCTAACAATGAGCAGTTCTTC
many	TRBJ2-1	TRBV5-6	NA	CASSLIGGFSYNEQFF	TGTGCCAGCAGCTTGATAGGGGGGTTCTCCTACAATGAGCAGTTCTTC
few	TRBJ2-5	TRBV6-1	TRBD1	CASSDRGQETQYF	TGTGCCAGCAGCGACAGGGGGCAAGAGACCCAGTACTTC
NA	TRBJ2-2	TRBV12-3/TRBV12-4	NA	CASRSLEAGELFF	TGTGCCAGCAGATCGTTAGAGGCTGGGGAGCTGTTTTTT
NA	TRBJ1-1	TRBV30	NA	CAWSPTWAGLNTEAFF	TGTGCCTGGAGCCCCACTTGGGCAGGACTGAACACTGAAGCTTTCTTT
few	TRBJ1-2	TRBV12-3/TRBV12-4	NA	CASSSRVAFYGYTF	TGTGCCAGCAGTTCCCGGGTGGCATTCTATGGCTACACCTTC
NA	TRBJ1-2	TRBV29-1	TRBD1	CSVEIGTGYGYTF	TGCAGCGTTGAAATAGGGACAGGGTATGGCTACACCTTC
few	TRBJ1-3	TRBV7-7	NA	CASSLSPGPGNTIYF	TGTGCCAGCAGCTTAAGTCCAGGGCCAGGAAACACCATATATTTT
few	TRBJ2-2	TRBV19	TRBD2	CASTPLRSGSQWPGELFF	TGTGCCAGTACCCCCCTGAGGAGCGGGAGCCAGTGGCCCGGGGAGCTGTTTTTT
few	TRBJ2-7	TRBV7-9	NA	CASSPHEAYEQYF	TGTGCCAGCAGCCCCCATGAGGCGTACGAGCAGTACTTC
NA	TRBJ2-3	TRBV29-1	NA	CSVERDTQYF	TGCAGCGTTGAAAGGGATACGCAGTATTTT
many	TRBJ2-4	TRBV5-1	NA	CASSLGGTKNIQYF	TGCGCCAGCAGCTTGGGGGGAACCAAAAACATTCAGTACTTC
few	TRBJ2-2	TRBV20-1	TRBD2	CSATTSGDNTGELFF	TGCAGTGCGACCACTAGCGGGGACAACACCGGGGAGCTGTTTTTT
NA	TRBJ1-2	TRBV3-1	TRBD1	CASTHGGTARANYGYTF	TGTGCCAGCACCCACGGTGGGACAGCAAGAGCTAACTATGGCTACACCTTC
NA	TRBJ2-7	TRBV5-1	NA	CASSLLAQGINEQYF	TGCGCCAGCAGCTTGCTTGCTCAGGGGATAAACGAGCAGTACTTC
few	TRBJ2-3	TRBV5-1	NA	CASGTPTPDGTDTQYF	TGCGCCAGCGGAACCCCAACACCGGACGGGACAGATACGCAGTATTTT
many	TRBJ1-1	TRBV20-1	TRBD1	CSATGQGTEAFF	TGCAGTGCTACCGGACAGGGCACTGAAGCTTTCTTT